This TCR beta chain was recovered during a study of shared clonotypes between healthy human individuals (dated by TCRdb to the early 2020s). About the investigation overall: Three men and a couple of women, aged 18 to 49 years, made up the cohort. Libraries were prepared and TCR repertoires were sequenced by different laboratories using diverse techniques, in order to increase sequencing depth and limit assay-specific biases. To estimate repertoire size and how much clonotypes are shared between individuals, the study performed deep sequencing of blood TCR repertoires from about 5 healthy adults. For each donor, CD4 naive and CD4 memory were each given three plates, CD8 naive was given two plates, and CD8 memory was given one plate. Each donor's leukapheresis produced roughly between roughly 0.85 and 9 billion PBMCs.

CD8 naive samples consisted of CD45RO-negative cells that were positively selected for CCR7, yielding a CD45RA+CCR7+ population without TemRA cells. The donors were healthy, HIV-negative adults who had no recently reported acute infections or vaccinations. Only Caucasian adults living in Nashville, Tennessee, USA were represented among the donors. Blood was obtained by leukapheresis, after which PBMCs were separated by Ficoll-Histopaque density gradient centrifugation and cryopreserved in liquid nitrogen vapor phase. Analytical flow cytometry was used to check the purity and quantity of each magnetically sorted T cell population. Genomic DNA was isolated from every sorted fraction and measured by UV absorbance on a Nanodrop 2000c. Overall study outcomes, separate from this receptor: Sharing across a few donors was observed for about 5% of naive CD4, 3% to 4% of naive CD8, 2% to 2.5% of memory CD4, and around 0.4% of memory CD8 clonotypes. Rarefaction of sorted-subset datasets indicated incomplete sequencing despite the large sequencing depth. Larger estimated clonotype richness was generally found for naive subsets than for memory subsets. Clonotypes shared by all four sorted-subset donors showed higher generation probabilities than non-shared clonotypes. Pairwise subsampling indicated that sequencing depth was expected to affect the degree of clonotype sharing among donors. The small number of donors limited the genetic and exposure-history diversity represented. Sampling was restricted to blood, and TCR repertoires in tissue are likely to differ from TCR repertoires in blood.

Details on this clone: Its target antigen remains unknown. There are no base qualities to consult, and no much larger clone falls within one base.

TCR CDR3 regions were amplified from genomic DNA by multiplex PCR using the deep immunoSEQ assay. Extracted genomic DNA from each cell subset was spread evenly across all wells of several immunoSEQ 96-well plates, with each plate serving as a replicate. For sorted subsets, roughly 190 ng of genomic DNA, equivalent to tens of thousands of T cell genomes, went into each replicate PCR. Purified libraries were quantified with a Qubit 3.0 fluorometer, sized on a Bioanalyzer 2100, and re-quantified with the KAPA Library Quantification kit. Each immunoSEQ 96-well plate was sequenced on its own single-read 150-cycle Illumina NextSeq 550 flow cell. In the authors' own workflow: Because only junctional sequences without quality scores were contained in the immunoSEQ output, filtering matching that applied to full-length reads could not be performed. To assign V/J genes and CDR3, sequences were annotated using PyIR, a Python wrapper for IgBLAST v1.9, with IMGT germline references. Reads were filtered out if the reads had weak V/J assignments (E-value above 1e-6), no CDR3, stop codons, out-of-frame junctions, or ambiguous translated residues. V3J clonotypes were defined by identical inferred V gene, J gene, and CDR3 amino acid sequence. Percentage overlap between repertoires was computed as shared unique clonotypes divided by the size of the smaller repertoire. Repertoire richness was assessed with RTK rarefaction, the Chao1 estimator, and Recon v2.1 estimates of unobserved clonotypes. Generation probabilities were computed with OLGA for all TCRbeta clonotypes obtained by the gDNA method from several donors. TCRdb took over this immuneACCESS table, retaining in-frame rearrangements with V and J assigned. Such tables are incomplete; in checked studies, under half of the missing clones stem from an unresolved V gene, and the remainder is unexplained. V and J calls and clone size are as listed in that table; D and trimming were resolved from the DNA. The sample table holds around 600,000 clones, of which approximately 95% were seen once. Around 0.12% of the sample is held by the ten biggest clonotypes.

Sequenced input: naive CD8+ T cells sorted from blood. The cell subset or site label for this specimen denotes: CD45RA+CCR7+. The source is a woman aged 25 to 39 in good health.

The CDR3 protein sequence reads: CASSHRRGFGTEAFF. DNA sequence: TGTGCCAGTAGTCATAGGCGGGGGTTTGGCACTGAAGCTTTCTTT. The chain is encoded by TRBV19 joined to TRBJ1-1; the best D guess is TRBD1, with 5 bases matching. V is clipped by 5 bases and J by 4 bases, and the sequence between their germline boundaries is 17 bases long. The germline V gene encodes CDR1 LNHDA and CDR2 SQIVND (reference sequence). Reading from cysteine to phenylalanine, the CDR3 counts 15 amino acids. The DNA shown is the 45-base CDR3, in frame from base 1.